This T cell receptor (beta chain) comes out of a study of shared clonotypes between healthy human individuals. General study points: A handful of donors held approximately 4.5% of naive CD4 clonotypes in common. Relative to clonotypes present in all four donors, those not shared had lower generation probabilities. Sampling covered blood only; tissue repertoires likely differ.

The CDR3 extends over 14 amino acids. Germline CDR1 and CDR2: GTSNPN and SVGIG (reference sequence). Trimming removed 4 bases from V and 3 bases from J, with 15 bases in between. CD45RO negativity and positive selection for CCR7 defined naive CD8 cells, a population that excluded terminally differentiated effector memory CD45RA+ cells. Healthy and HIV-negative, the adult donors had no recent acute infections or vaccinations. Turning to this clone: The antigen is unknown.

Only in-frame clones appear in the TCRdb table, and some are missing; sequencing was by immunoSEQ multiplex PCR. The sample contains about 680,000 clones, 92% of which appear only once. Sequenced: naive CD8+ T cells sorted from blood. This chain uses TRBV30 with TRBJ1-2; D possibly corresponds to TRBD1 (5 bases). The sequence was collected from a man aged 30 to 39 in good health. CDR3 amino acids: CAWIPLIGDYGYTF. The CDR3 DNA sequence: TGTGCCTGGATCCCCCTTATAGGGGACTATGGCTACACCTTC.